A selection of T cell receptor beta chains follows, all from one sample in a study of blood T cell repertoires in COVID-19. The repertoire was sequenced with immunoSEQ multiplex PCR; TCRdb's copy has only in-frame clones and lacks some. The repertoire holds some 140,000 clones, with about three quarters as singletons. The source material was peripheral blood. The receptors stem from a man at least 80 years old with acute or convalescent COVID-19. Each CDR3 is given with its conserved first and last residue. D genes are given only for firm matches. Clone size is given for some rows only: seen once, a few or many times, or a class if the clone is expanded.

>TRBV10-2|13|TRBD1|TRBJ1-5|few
CASSPGQGLAQHF
TGCGCCAGCAGTCCTGGACAGGGACTGGCCCAGCATTTT
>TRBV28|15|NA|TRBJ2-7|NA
CASSLFPGSLYEQYF
TGTGCCAGCAGTTTATTCCCGGGGAGCCTGTACGAGCAGTACTTC
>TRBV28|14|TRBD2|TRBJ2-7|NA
CASNPVGGDYEQYF
TGTGCCAGCAACCCCGTTGGGGGGGACTACGAGCAGTACTTC
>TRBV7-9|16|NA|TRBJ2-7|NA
CASSPIGRQVPGEQYF
TGTGCCAGCAGCCCAATCGGTAGACAGGTACCAGGCGAGCAGTACTTC
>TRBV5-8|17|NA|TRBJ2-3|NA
CASSLSQSSISTDTQYF
TGTGCCAGCAGCTTATCACAGTCCAGTATTAGCACAGATACGCAGTATTTT
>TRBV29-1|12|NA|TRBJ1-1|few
CSAFRDDTEAFF
TGCAGCGCGTTCAGGGATGACACTGAAGCTTTCTTT
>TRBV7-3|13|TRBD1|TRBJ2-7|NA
CASSSIQGAEQYF
TGTGCCAGCAGCTCCATACAGGGGGCTGAGCAGTACTTC
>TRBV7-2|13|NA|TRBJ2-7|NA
CASSVQGSYEQYF
TGTGCCAGCAGCGTACAGGGTTCCTACGAGCAGTACTTC
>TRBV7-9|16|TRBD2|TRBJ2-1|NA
CASTRSGGSSYNEQFF
TGTGCCAGCACCCGTAGCGGGGGGAGCTCCTACAATGAGCAGTTCTTC
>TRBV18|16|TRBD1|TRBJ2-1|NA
CASSPFSGQIYNEQFF
TGTGCCAGCTCACCTTTTTCGGGACAGATCTACAATGAGCAGTTCTTC
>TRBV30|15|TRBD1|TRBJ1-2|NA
CARRTGVFANYGYTF
TGTGCCCGGAGGACAGGGGTCTTTGCTAACTATGGCTACACCTTC
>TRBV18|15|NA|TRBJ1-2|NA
CASSRSRTVDYGYTF
TGTGCCAGCTCACGATCCCGGACAGTTGACTATGGCTACACCTTC
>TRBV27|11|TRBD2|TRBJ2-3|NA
CASSLAGGLYF
TGTGCCAGCAGTTTGGCGGGGGGGCTGTATTTT
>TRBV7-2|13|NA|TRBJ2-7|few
CASSLIFLAEQYF
TGTGCCAGCAGCTTAATATTCTTGGCCGAGCAGTACTTC
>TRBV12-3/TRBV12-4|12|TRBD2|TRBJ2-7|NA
CASSFGGYEQYF
TGTGCCAGCAGTTTCGGGGGGTACGAGCAGTACTTC
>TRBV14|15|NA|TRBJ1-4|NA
CASSSQGGPNEKLFF
TGTGCCAGCAGCTCCCAGGGCGGCCCGAATGAAAAACTGTTTTTT
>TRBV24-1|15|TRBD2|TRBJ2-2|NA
CATSDRTRDTGELFF
TGTGCCACCAGTGACCGGACTAGAGACACCGGGGAGCTGTTTTTT
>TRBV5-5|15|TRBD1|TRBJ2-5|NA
CASSTGRTGGETQYF
TGTGCCAGCAGCACGGGGCGGACAGGGGGAGAGACCCAGTACTTC
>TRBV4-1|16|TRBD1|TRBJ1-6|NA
CASSQVTGGGNSPLHF
TGCGCCAGCAGCCAAGTGACAGGGGGCGGGAATTCACCCCTCCACTTT
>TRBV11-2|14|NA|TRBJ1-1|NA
CASSPDGRGTEAFF
TGTGCCAGCAGCCCCGACGGCCGAGGCACTGAAGCTTTCTTT
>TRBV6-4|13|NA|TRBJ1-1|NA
CASSTTGNTEAFF
TGTGCCAGCAGCACCACAGGGAACACTGAAGCTTTCTTT
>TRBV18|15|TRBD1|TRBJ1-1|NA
CASSPQGVADTEAFF
TGTGCCAGCTCACCGCAGGGGGTGGCAGACACTGAAGCTTTCTTT
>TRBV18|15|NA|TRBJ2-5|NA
CASSPPRVSRETQYF
TGTGCCAGCTCACCACCGAGGGTTTCAAGGGAGACCCAGTACTTC
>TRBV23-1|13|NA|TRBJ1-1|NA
CASSQLTENEAFF
TGCGCCAGCAGTCAGTTAACCGAGAATGAAGCTTTCTTT
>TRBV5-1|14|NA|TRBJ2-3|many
CASSTGVSTDTQYF
TGCGCCAGCAGCACGGGGGTTAGCACAGATACGCAGTATTTT
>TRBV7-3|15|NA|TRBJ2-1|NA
CASSLTAGRRGEQFF
TGTGCCAGCAGCTTAACTGCGGGGCGACGTGGTGAGCAGTTCTTC
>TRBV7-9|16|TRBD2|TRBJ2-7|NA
CASSLALTSGGAEQYF
TGTGCCAGCAGCTTAGCCCTAACTAGCGGGGGCGCCGAGCAGTACTTC
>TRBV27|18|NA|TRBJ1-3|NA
CASSLKVVGSSSGNTIYF
TGTGCCAGCAGTTTGAAGGTGGTGGGCAGCTCCTCTGGAAACACCATATATTTT
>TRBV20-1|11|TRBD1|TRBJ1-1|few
CSANRGAEAFF
TGCAGTGCTAACAGGGGAGCTGAAGCTTTCTTT
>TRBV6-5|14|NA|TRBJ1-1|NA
CATMGESGNTEAFF
TGTGCCACTATGGGAGAATCGGGGAACACTGAAGCTTTCTTT
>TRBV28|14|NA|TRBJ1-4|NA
CASSFGGSNEKLFF
TGTGCCAGCAGTTTCGGGGGGTCGAATGAAAAACTGTTTTTT
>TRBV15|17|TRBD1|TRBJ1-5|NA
CATSSVREGAINQPQHF
TGTGCCACCAGCAGCGTCCGTGAGGGGGCCATTAATCAGCCCCAGCATTTT
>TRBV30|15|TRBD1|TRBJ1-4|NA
CAWRQGSVQNEKLFF
TGTGCCTGGCGACAGGGAAGTGTTCAGAATGAAAAACTGTTTTTT
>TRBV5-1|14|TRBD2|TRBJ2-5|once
CASSLAGGGETQYF
TGCGCCAGCAGCTTAGCGGGGGGAGGAGAGACCCAGTACTTC
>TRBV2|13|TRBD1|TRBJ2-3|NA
CASRTGPTDTQYF
TGTGCCAGCAGGACAGGGCCGACAGATACGCAGTATTTT
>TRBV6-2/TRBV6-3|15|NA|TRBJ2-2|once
CASSSLGFNTGELFF
TGTGCCAGCAGTTCCCTAGGATTTAACACCGGGGAGCTGTTTTTT
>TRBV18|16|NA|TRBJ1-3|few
CASSREGADSGNTIYF
TGTGCCAGCTCACGTGAAGGGGCAGACTCTGGAAACACCATATATTTT
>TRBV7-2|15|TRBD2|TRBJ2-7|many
CASSLALLAGGKQYF
TGTGCCAGCAGCTTAGCCCTACTAGCGGGGGGGAAGCAGTACTTC
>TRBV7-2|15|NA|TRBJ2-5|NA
CASSLALGGQETQYF
TGTGCCAGCAGCTTAGCGCTCGGGGGTCAAGAGACCCAGTACTTC
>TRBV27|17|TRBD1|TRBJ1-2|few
CASSLQPRTGINYGYTF
TGTGCCAGCAGTTTACAACCCCGGACAGGGATAAACTATGGCTACACCTTC
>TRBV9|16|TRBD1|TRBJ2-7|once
CASSASPGQGPYEQYF
TGTGCCAGCAGCGCGTCCCCGGGACAGGGGCCGTACGAGCAGTACTTC
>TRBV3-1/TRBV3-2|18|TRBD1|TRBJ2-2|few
CASSQAYGQGARTGELFF
TGTGCCAGCAGCCAAGCGTATGGGCAGGGGGCGCGGACCGGGGAGCTGTTTTTT
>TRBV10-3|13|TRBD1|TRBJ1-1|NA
CAISEQGNAEAFF
TGTGCCATCAGTGAACAGGGGAATGCTGAAGCTTTCTTT
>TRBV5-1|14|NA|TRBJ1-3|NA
CASSLPGSGNTIYF
TGCGCCAGCAGCTTGCCAGGGTCTGGAAACACCATATATTTT
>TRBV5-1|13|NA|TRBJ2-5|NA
CASSLRGGETQYF
TGCGCCAGCAGCCTGAGGGGGGGAGAGACCCAGTACTTC
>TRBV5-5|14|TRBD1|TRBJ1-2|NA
CASSLTGFRYGYTF
TGTGCCAGCAGCCTGACAGGGTTCAGGTATGGCTACACCTTC